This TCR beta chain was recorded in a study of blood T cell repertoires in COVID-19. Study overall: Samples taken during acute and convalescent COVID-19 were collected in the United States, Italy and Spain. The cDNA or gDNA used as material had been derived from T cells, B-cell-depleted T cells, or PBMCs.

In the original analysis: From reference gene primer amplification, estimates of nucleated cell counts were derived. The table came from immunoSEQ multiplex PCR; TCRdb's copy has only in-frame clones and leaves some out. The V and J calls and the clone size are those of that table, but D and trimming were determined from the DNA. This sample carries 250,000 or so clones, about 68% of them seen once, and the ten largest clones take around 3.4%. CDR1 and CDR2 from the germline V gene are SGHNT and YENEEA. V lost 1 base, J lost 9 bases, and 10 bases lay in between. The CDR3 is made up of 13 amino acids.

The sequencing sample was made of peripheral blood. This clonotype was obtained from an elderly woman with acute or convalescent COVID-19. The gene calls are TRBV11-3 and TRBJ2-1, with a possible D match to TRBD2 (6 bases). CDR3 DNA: TGTGCCAGCAGCTTAGGGGGAGCGGGTGAGCAGTTCTTC. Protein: CASSLGGAGEQFF.